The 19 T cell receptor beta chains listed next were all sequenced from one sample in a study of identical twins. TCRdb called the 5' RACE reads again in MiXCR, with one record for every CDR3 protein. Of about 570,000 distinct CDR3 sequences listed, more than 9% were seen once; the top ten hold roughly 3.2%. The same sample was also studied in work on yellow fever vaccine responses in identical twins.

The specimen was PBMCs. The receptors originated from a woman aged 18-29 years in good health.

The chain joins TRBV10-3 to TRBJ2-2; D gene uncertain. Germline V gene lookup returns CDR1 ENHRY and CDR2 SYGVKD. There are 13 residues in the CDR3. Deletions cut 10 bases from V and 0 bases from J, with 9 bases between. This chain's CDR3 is CATTDPNTGELFF. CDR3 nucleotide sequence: TGTGCCACCACGGATCCGAACACCGGGGAGCTGTTTTTT.

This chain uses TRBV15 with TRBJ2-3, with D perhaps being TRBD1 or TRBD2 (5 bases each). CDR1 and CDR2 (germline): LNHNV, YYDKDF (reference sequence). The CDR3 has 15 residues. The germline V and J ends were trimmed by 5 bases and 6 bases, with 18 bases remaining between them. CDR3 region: CATSGVRGVVDTQYF. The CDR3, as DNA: TGTGCCACCAGCGGAGTTAGAGGGGTGGTTGATACGCAGTATTTT.

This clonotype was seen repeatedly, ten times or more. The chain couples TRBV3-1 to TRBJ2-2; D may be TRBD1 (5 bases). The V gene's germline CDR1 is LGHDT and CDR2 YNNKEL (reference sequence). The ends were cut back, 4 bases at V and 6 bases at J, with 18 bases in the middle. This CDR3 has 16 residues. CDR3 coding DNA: TGTGCCAGCAGCCTCATGGCAGGGATTGTTGCCGGGGAGCTGTTTTTT. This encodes CASSLMAGIVAGELFF.

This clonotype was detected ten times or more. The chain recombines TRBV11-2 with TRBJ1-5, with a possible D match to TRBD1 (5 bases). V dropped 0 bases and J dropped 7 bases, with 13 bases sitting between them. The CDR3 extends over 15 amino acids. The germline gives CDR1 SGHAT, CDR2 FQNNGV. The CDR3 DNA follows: TGTGCCAGCAGCTTAGACGGGGACGCCCGGCAGCCCCAGCATTTT. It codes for CASSLDGDARQPQHF.

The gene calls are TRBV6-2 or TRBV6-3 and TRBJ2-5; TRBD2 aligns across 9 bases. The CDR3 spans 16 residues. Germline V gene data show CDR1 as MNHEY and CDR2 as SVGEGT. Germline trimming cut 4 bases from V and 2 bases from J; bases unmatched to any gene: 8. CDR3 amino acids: CASSSAVAGGQETQYF. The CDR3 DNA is TGTGCCAGCAGTTCAGCAGTCGCGGGAGGGCAAGAGACCCAGTACTTC.

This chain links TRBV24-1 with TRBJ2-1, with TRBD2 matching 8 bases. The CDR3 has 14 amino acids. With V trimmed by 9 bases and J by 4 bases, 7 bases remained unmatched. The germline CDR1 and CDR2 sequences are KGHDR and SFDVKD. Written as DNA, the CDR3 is TGTGCCACCTCACAGCGGGAGATATACAATGAGCAGTTCTTC. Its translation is CATSQREIYNEQFF.

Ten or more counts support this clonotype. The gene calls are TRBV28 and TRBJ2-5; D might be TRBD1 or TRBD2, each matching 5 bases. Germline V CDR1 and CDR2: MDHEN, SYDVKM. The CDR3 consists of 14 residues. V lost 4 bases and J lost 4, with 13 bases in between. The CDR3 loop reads CASSSGTLRETQYF. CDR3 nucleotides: TGTGCCAGCAGTTCCGGGACCCTCCGAGAGACCCAGTACTTC.

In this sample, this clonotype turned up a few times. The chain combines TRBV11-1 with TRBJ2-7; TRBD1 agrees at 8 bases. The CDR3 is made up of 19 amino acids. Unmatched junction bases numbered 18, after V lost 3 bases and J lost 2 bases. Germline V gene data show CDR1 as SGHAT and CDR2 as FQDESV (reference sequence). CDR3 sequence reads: CASSFRAYDGTGTTYEQYF. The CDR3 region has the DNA TGTGCCAGCAGCTTCCGGGCATACGATGGGACAGGTACGACCTACGAGCAGTACTTC.

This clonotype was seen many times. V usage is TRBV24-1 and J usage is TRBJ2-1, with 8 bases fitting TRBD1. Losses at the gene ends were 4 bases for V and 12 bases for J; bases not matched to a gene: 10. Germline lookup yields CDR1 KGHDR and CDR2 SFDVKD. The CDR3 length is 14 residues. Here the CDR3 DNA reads TGTGCCACCAGTGAATACGGACAGGGAAGCGTGCAGTTCTTC. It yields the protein CATSEYGQGSVQFF.

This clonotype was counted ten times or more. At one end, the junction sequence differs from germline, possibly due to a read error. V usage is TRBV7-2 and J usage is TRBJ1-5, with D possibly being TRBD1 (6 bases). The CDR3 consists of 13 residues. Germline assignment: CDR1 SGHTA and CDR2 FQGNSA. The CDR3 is CASSPQGKQPQHF. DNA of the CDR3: TGTGCCAGCAGCCCACAGGGCAAGCAGCCCCAGCATTTT.

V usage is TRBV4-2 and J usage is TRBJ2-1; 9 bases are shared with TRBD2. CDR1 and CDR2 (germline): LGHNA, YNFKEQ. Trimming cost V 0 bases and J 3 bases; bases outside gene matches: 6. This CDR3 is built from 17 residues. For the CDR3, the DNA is TGTGCCAGCAGCCAAGATCTTGCGGGAGGGAGCTACAATGAGCAGTTCTTC. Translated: CASSQDLAGGSYNEQFF.

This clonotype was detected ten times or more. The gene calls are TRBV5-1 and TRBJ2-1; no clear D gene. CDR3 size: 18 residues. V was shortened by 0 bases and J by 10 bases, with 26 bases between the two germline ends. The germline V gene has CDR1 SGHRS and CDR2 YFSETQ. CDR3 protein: CASSLASRPAPQVEEQFF. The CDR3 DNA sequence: TGCGCCAGCAGCTTGGCTAGTAGGCCAGCACCCCAGGTAGAGGAGCAGTTCTTC.

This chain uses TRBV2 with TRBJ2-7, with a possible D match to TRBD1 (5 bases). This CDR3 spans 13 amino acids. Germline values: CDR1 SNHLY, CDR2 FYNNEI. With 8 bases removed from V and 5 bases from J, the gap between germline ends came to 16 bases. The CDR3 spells CASGSVKGNEQYF. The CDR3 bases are TGTGCCAGCGGCAGTGTTAAGGGGAACGAGCAGTACTTC.

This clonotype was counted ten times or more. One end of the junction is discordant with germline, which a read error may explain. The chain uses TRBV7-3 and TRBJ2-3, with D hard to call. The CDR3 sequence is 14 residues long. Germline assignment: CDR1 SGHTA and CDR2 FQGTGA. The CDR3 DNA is TGTGCCAGCAGTTTAACCGCCAGCACAGATACGCAGTATTTT. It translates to CASSLTASTDTQYF.

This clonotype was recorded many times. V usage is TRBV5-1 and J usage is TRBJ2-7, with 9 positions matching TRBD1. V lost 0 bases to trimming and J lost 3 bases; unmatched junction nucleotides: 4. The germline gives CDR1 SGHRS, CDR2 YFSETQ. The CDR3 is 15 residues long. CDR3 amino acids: CASSLGQGVIYEQYF. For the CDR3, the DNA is TGCGCCAGCAGCTTGGGACAGGGGGTGATCTACGAGCAGTACTTC. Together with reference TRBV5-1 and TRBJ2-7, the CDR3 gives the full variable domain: KAGVTQTPRYLIKTRGQQVTLSCSPISGHRSVSWYQQTPGQGLQFLFEYFSETQRNKGNFPGRFSGRQFSNSRSEMNVSTLELGDSALYLCASSLGQGVIYEQYFGPGTRLTVT.

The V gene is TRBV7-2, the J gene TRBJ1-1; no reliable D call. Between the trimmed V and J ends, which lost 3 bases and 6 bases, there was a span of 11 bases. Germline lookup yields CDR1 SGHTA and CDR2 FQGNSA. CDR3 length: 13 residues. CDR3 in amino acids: CASSFSRLSEAFF. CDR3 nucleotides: TGTGCCAGCAGCTTTTCTCGGTTATCTGAAGCTTTCTTT.

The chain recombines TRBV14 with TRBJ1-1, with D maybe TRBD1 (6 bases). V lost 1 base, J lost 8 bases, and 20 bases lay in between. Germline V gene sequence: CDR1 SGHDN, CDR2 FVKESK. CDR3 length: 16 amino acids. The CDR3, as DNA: TGTGCCAGCAGCCAAGTGCGGGCCAGGGGAAAATTGGAAGCTTTCTTT. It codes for CASSQVRARGKLEAFF.

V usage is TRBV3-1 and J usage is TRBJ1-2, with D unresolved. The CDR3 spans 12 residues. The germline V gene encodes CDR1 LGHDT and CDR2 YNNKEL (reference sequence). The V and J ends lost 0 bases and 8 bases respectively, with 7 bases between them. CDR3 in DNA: TGTGCCAGCAGCCAAGATCGGCGGGGCTACACCTTC. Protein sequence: CASSQDRRGYTF.

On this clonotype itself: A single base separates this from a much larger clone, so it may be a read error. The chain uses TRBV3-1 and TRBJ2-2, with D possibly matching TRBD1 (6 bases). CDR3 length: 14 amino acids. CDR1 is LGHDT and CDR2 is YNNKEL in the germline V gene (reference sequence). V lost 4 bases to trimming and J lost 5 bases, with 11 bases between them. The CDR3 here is CASSPKGETGELFF. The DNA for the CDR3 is TGTGCCAGCAGCCCTAAGGGGGAAACCGGGGAGCTGTTTTTT.